This TCR beta chain was recovered during a study of CD8 T cells in ankylosing spondylitis. Quantitative molecular-barcoded 5'-RACE generated the TCR beta libraries. MiXCR, applied by TCRdb to the 5' RACE reads, yields one record per CDR3 protein. Of 220,000 or so distinct CDR3 sequences in the sample, about 10% were seen once. The germline CDR1 and CDR2 sequences are SGHRS and YFSETQ. Trimming pared 3 bases from V and 7 bases from J, leaving 25 bases between. The CDR3 length is 17 residues. General study results and limits: CD8+ cells made up the disease-linked clones, which were relatively rare in peripheral blood. A motif of 7 to 9 highly homologous TCR beta variants was seen as apparently characteristic of ankylosing spondylitis blood. Matched synovial fluid from ankylosing spondylitis patients was reported to be enriched for disease-linked clones.

This clonotype was counted at least ten times. Antigen specificity is unknown. The TCR comes from a male donor with ankylosing spondylitis or in good health (not recorded which). Sequenced input: blood, either unsorted or a sorted T cell fraction (not recorded which). This chain connects TRBV5-1 to TRBJ1-2; tentative D call: TRBD1 (5 bases). DNA for the CDR3: TGCGCCAGCAGCTCCCCGAACGGGACCTGGGGTTTCGGTGGCTACACCTTC. It codes for CASSSPNGTWGFGGYTF.